The 32 T cell receptor beta chains below all came from one sample that was sequenced in a study of control samples from healthy donors and cancer patients. Clones were sequenced by immunoSEQ multiplex PCR, and TCRdb holds only the in-frame ones, with some missing. Of around 92,000 clones detected, about four fifths appear once; the ten largest clones hold roughly 2%. Sequenced material: blood. All receptors derive from a man in his 60s in good health.

The chain carries TRBV4-2 and TRBJ2-7; D is tentatively TRBD1 or TRBD2 (5 bases each). The germline gives CDR1 LGHNA, CDR2 YNFKEQ. V gave up 4 bases and J gave up 1 base, with 11 bases separating them. The CDR3 totals 14 residues. Here the CDR3 reads CASSPRDGSYEQYF. CDR3 nucleotides: TGTGCCAGCAGCCCACGGGACGGTTCCTACGAGCAGTACTTC.

In this sample, this clone turned up a few times. This chain uses TRBV5-1 with TRBJ1-2; the D gene is possibly TRBD1 (6 bases). The CDR3 runs 12 residues. The V gene's germline CDR1 is SGHRS and CDR2 YFSETQ. V was shortened by 4 bases and J by 4 bases, with 8 bases between the two germline ends. CDR3 DNA sequence: TGCGCCAGCAGCGGGGACACCTATGGCTACACCTTC. Encoded protein: CASSGDTYGYTF.

The V gene is TRBV5-1, the J gene TRBJ2-2; possibly TRBD2 for D (7 bases). The CDR3 extends over 16 amino acids. Germline CDR1 and CDR2: SGHRS and YFSETQ. With 5 bases removed from V and 6 bases from J, the gap between germline ends came to 20 bases. CDR3 protein: CASSRWGGLEAGELFF. CDR3 nucleotide sequence: TGCGCCAGCAGTCGTTGGGGGGGCCTAGAAGCCGGGGAGCTGTTTTTT. The variable domain in full, with the rest retrieved from reference TRBV5-1 and TRBJ2-2, is KAGVTQTPRYLIKTRGQQVTLSCSPISGHRSVSWYQQTPGQGLQFLFEYFSETQRNKGNFPGRFSGRQFSNSRSEMNVSTLELGDSALYLCASSRWGGLEAGELFFGEGSRLTVL.

J is TRBJ2-5 and V is TRBV2; tentatively, D is TRBD2 (6 bases). V lost 7 bases to trimming and J lost 5 bases, with 20 bases between them. Germline V gene lookup returns CDR1 SNHLY and CDR2 FYNNEI. The CDR3 consists of 15 residues. Written as DNA, the CDR3 is TGTGCCAGCACCGAAGGTCCGGGGGTGAGGGAGACCCAGTACTTC. Translated, it gives CASTEGPGVRETQYF.

The chain combines TRBV5-1 with TRBJ2-5; 8 bases are a match to TRBD2. The CDR3 contains 15 residues. From germline, CDR1 is SGHRS and CDR2 YFSETQ. Losses at the gene ends were 4 bases for V and 5 bases for J; bases not matched to a gene: 10. The CDR3 nucleotides read TGCGCCAGCAGCGAAGGAAGAGCGGGAGCCGAGACCCAGTACTTC. Residues: CASSEGRAGAETQYF.

This chain uses TRBV19 with TRBJ2-2, with D possibly being TRBD2 (6 bases). The CDR3 sequence is 13 residues long. Trimming left V 7 bases short and J 6 bases short, with 12 bases between. Looked up from germline, CDR1 is LNHDA and CDR2 is SQIVND (reference sequence). In DNA, the CDR3 is TGTGCCAGTATGGGGGGTTGGGCCGGGGAGCTGTTTTTT. It codes for CASMGGWAGELFF.

The V gene is TRBV29-1, the J gene TRBJ2-1; D is undetermined. In germline, CDR1 is SQVTM, CDR2 ANQGSEA. The CDR3 has 12 amino acids. V lost 7 bases, J lost 6 bases, and 13 bases lay in between. This chain's CDR3 is CSGGVHGNEQFF. For the CDR3, the DNA is TGCAGCGGTGGGGTGCACGGCAATGAGCAGTTCTTC.

The table lists this clone with a few counts. The rearrangement joins TRBV4-1 to TRBJ1-5, with D hard to call. V shed 0 bases and J shed 2 bases, with 8 bases lying between them. Germline values: CDR1 MGHRA, CDR2 YSYEKL. This CDR3 has 15 residues. The CDR3 protein is CASSQDEQGNQPQHF. In nucleotides, the CDR3 is TGCGCCAGCAGCCAAGATGAGCAGGGCAATCAGCCCCAGCATTTT.

CDR3 loop: CASSFRGTGQETQYF. The CDR3 DNA reads as TGTGCCAGCAGTTTCCGGGGGACTGGACAAGAGACCCAGTACTTC. V gene TRBV27 combines with J gene TRBJ2-5, with TRBD2 as a possible D gene (6 bases). Trimming took off 3 bases at V and 2 bases at J, with 13 bases between the two ends. This CDR3 contains 15 residues. In germline, CDR1 is MNHEY, CDR2 SMNVEV (reference sequence).

This clone was counted a single time. V and J are TRBV5-1 and TRBJ2-3; D ambiguous. Germline CDR1 is SGHRS and CDR2 is YFSETQ. This CDR3 contains 11 residues. Trimming removed 2 bases at V and 6 bases at J, with 4 bases between. The CDR3 loop reads CASSFRDTQYF. The CDR3 DNA reads as TGCGCCAGCAGCTTCCGGGATACGCAGTATTTT.

The rearrangement links TRBV2 to TRBJ2-7; 12 nucleotides agree with TRBD2. Per the germline V gene, CDR1 is SNHLY and CDR2 is FYNNEI. The CDR3 is 17 amino acids. With V trimmed by 3 bases and J by 7 bases, 13 bases remained unmatched. Here the CDR3 reads CASSELAGGPGVEEQYF. CDR3 bases: TGTGCCAGCAGTGAGCTAGCGGGGGGGCCCGGGGTAGAGGAGCAGTACTTC.

Regarding this clone: Germline is not matched at one junction end, which may reflect a read error. In nucleotides, the CDR3 is TGTGCTAGCAGCTTATCGTCCCGAACCAAACTAGTCAGCTCCTACAATGAGCAGTTCTTC. As protein: CASSLSSRTKLVSSYNEQFF. The chain has TRBV7-7 and TRBJ2-1; possibly TRBD2 for D (5 bases). The CDR3 sequence is 20 residues long. The germline V gene encodes CDR1 SSHAT and CDR2 FNYEAQ (reference sequence).

The chain employs TRBV5-1 and TRBJ1-4, with D uncertain. Looked up from germline, CDR1 is SGHRS and CDR2 is YFSETQ. The CDR3 totals 14 residues. Trimming shortened V by 7 bases and J by 0 bases, and 10 bases separated the two germline ends. The CDR3 DNA is TGCGCCAGCGCCGCCTTTGCAACTAATGAAAAACTGTTTTTT. Its translation: CASAAFATNEKLFF.

This chain links TRBV6-8 with TRBJ1-2; 9 nucleotides match TRBD1. CDR1 and CDR2 from the germline V gene are MNHGY and SAAAGT. Trimming took 6 bases from V and 5 from J; bases not matched to a gene: 7. The CDR3 has 14 residues. Written as DNA, the CDR3 is TGTGCCAGCAGCCCACAGGGGGCCAAGTATGGCTACACCTTC. Amino acid sequence: CASSPQGAKYGYTF.

This chain connects TRBV7-9 to TRBJ2-7, with TRBD2 matching over 8 bases. In germline, CDR1 is SEHNR, CDR2 FQNEAQ (reference sequence). V gave up 5 bases and J gave up 4 bases; unmatched junction bases: 4. The CDR3 totals 13 residues. CDR3 nucleotide sequence: TGTGCCAGCAGCCCGGGACTAGGGTACGAGCAGTACTTC. This gives the protein CASSPGLGYEQYF. The full variable domain, in which reference TRBV7-9 and TRBJ2-7 provide the parts outside the CDR3, is DTGVSQNPRHKITKRGQNVTFRCDPISEHNRLYWYRQTLGQGPEFLTYFQNEAQLEKSRLLSDRFSAERPKGSFSTLEIQRTEQGDSAMYLCASSPGLGYEQYFGPGTRLTVT.

This sequence joins TRBV5-1 and TRBJ2-7, with 10 bases identical to TRBD1. V dropped 7 bases and J dropped 2; count of bases not matched to a gene: 6. Germline CDR1 reads SGHRS; CDR2 reads YFSETQ. The length of the CDR3 is 14 residues. CDR3 in DNA: TGCGCCAGCGCAACCGGGACAGGGGCCTACGAGCAGTACTTC. It translates to CASATGTGAYEQYF.

V is TRBV20-1 and J is TRBJ1-1; possible D gene TRBD1, 5 bases. The germline V gene has CDR1 DFQATT and CDR2 SNEGSKA (reference sequence). V was trimmed by 3 bases and J by 0 bases, leaving 11 bases between them. The CDR3 has 14 residues. The CDR3 DNA reads TGCAGTGCTAGTCGGGGGAGGGTGAACACTGAAGCTTTCTTT. Its translation is CSASRGRVNTEAFF.

The J gene is TRBJ1-2, the V gene TRBV7-2; TRBD1 aligns across 7 bases. The CDR3 runs to 16 residues. Germline CDR1 and CDR2: SGHTA and FQGNSA. The V gene end was trimmed by 6 bases and the J gene end by 0 bases; junction bases not matched to a gene: 10. The CDR3 nucleotides are TGTGCCAGCAGTTACAAAACAGGGGACCCTAACTATGGCTACACCTTC. Translation gives CASSYKTGDPNYGYTF.

This rearrangement joins TRBV13 to TRBJ2-3; 13 bases agree with TRBD2. CDR1 and CDR2 from the germline V gene are PRHDT and FYEKMQ (reference sequence). This CDR3 is built from 16 residues. V shed 4 bases and J 2 bases; nucleotides not matched to a gene: 3. The CDR3 loop reads CASSSGLAGFTDTQYF. In DNA form, the CDR3 reads TGTGCCAGCAGCTCGGGACTAGCGGGGTTCACAGATACGCAGTATTTT.

This clone was seen a handful of times. This chain connects TRBV7-2 to TRBJ1-1; 7 nucleotides line up with TRBD1. There are 12 residues in the CDR3. Germline CDR1 and CDR2: SGHTA and FQGNSA. The V and J ends lost 4 bases and 5 bases, in that order; junction bases with no gene match: 1. The CDR3 bases are TGTGCCAGCAGCTGGGGACAGACTGAAGCTTTCTTT. Its translation is CASSWGQTEAFF.

The genes are TRBV5-1 and TRBJ1-4; D is uncertain. The V end was cut by 4 bases, the J end by 7 bases, with 14 bases between. Germline CDR1 and CDR2: SGHRS and YFSETQ. This CDR3 is 14 amino acids long. DNA of the CDR3: TGCGCCAGCAGCGCCGTACCGGGAGCTGAAAAACTGTTTTTT. It codes for CASSAVPGAEKLFF.

The table lists this clone with a count of one. CDR3 sequence (DNA): TGTGCCAGCTCACTCAGGGATAGCTATGGCTACACCTTC. As protein: CASSLRDSYGYTF. The V call is TRBV18, the J call TRBJ1-2; weak D call: TRBD1 (5 bases). Trimming took 4 bases from V and 4 from J, leaving 10 bases between them. The CDR3 is made up of 13 amino acids. CDR1 KGHSH and CDR2 LQKENI come from the germline V gene.

The V gene is TRBV7-2, the J gene TRBJ2-1, with D maybe TRBD1 (6 bases). V was pared by 3 bases and J by 4 bases, with 25 bases between. From germline, CDR1 is SGHTA and CDR2 FQGNSA. This CDR3 region has 19 residues. The CDR3 bases are TGTGCCAGCAGCTTCAGGGGATATAAGGGGCCGGGCGTTTACAATGAGCAGTTCTTC. Protein product: CASSFRGYKGPGVYNEQFF.

This chain links TRBV30 with TRBJ2-3, with 7 bases fitting TRBD2. The germline V gene encodes CDR1 GTSNPN and CDR2 SVGIG (reference sequence). The length of the CDR3 is 12 residues. The CDR3 sequence is CARAGVGDTQYF. The CDR3 DNA reads TGTGCTCGGGCGGGAGTTGGAGATACGCAGTATTTT.

The rearrangement links TRBV5-1 to TRBJ2-7, with 10 bases aligning to TRBD1. J gave up 6 bases and V 0 bases, and 9 bases lay outside the gene matches. CDR3 length: 16 amino acids. CDR1 SGHRS and CDR2 YFSETQ come from the germline V gene. The CDR3 loop reads CASSLEGLGQGTEQYF. The CDR3 DNA sequence: TGCGCCAGCAGCTTGGAGGGTTTGGGACAGGGGACCGAGCAGTACTTC.

Remarks on this clone: At one boundary the junction diverges from the germline segment, which might be a read error. V usage is TRBV5-4 and J usage is TRBJ2-1; 8 bases are shared with TRBD2. Germline assignment: CDR1 SGHNT and CDR2 YYREEE (reference sequence). The CDR3 is 16 amino acids. The CDR3: CASTLRGTRSVGEQFF. The CDR3 bases are TGTGCCAGCACCTTGCGAGGGACTAGGAGCGTCGGTGAGCAGTTCTTC.

V and J are TRBV28 and TRBJ1-3, with D unresolved. The germline V and J ends were trimmed by 6 bases and 4 bases, with 13 bases remaining between them. The CDR3 is 14 residues long. Germline lookup yields CDR1 MDHEN and CDR2 SYDVKM. CDR3 region: CASSKTVTGNTIYF. The CDR3 DNA follows: TGTGCCAGCAGCAAAACAGTAACCGGAAACACCATATATTTT.

The J gene is TRBJ2-5, the V gene TRBV2; D tentatively fits TRBD1 or TRBD2 (5 bases each). This CDR3 region has 15 residues. V lost 6 bases, J lost 4 bases, and 18 bases lay in between. The V gene's germline CDR1 is SNHLY and CDR2 FYNNEI. The DNA of the CDR3 is TGTGCCAGCAGGACCCAGAAGGCAGGGAGAGAGACCCAGTACTTC. Translated, it gives CASRTQKAGRETQYF.

This rearrangement joins TRBV7-9 to TRBJ2-3, with TRBD2 matching 8 bases. V was pared by 5 bases and J by 7 bases, with 2 bases of the junction left unmatched. The CDR3 has 12 residues. Germline CDR1 reads SEHNR; CDR2 reads FQNEAQ (reference sequence). DNA of the CDR3: TGTGCCAGCAGCCCGGGAGGGTATACGCAGTATTTT. Its protein is CASSPGGYTQYF.

CDR3 sequence: CASSPHGGGVSTDTQYF. As DNA, the CDR3 is TGTGCCAGCAGCCCACATGGCGGCGGGGTAAGCACAGATACGCAGTATTTT. The rearrangement links TRBV7-2 to TRBJ2-3; TRBD2 might be the D (6 bases). From germline, CDR1 is SGHTA and CDR2 FQGNSA. With 5 bases removed from V and 0 bases from J, the gap between germline ends came to 18 bases. This CDR3 comprises 17 residues.

Here the CDR3 reads CASRTTGVPNRDGYTF. The CDR3, as DNA: TGTGCCAGTAGAACGACAGGGGTACCTAATAGGGATGGCTACACCTTC. This rearrangement joins TRBV19 to TRBJ1-2; 8 bases are a match to TRBD1. CDR3 length: 16 residues. The germline V gene has CDR1 LNHDA and CDR2 SQIVND (reference sequence). The trim removed 6 bases at V and 6 bases at J, leaving 15 bases unmatched.

The rearrangement uses TRBV5-4 and TRBJ1-1, with TRBD1 matching 8 bases. Germline values: CDR1 SGHNT, CDR2 YYREEE (reference sequence). V gave up 3 bases and J gave up 1 base; unmatched junction bases: 5. The CDR3 runs 15 residues. Written as DNA, the CDR3 is TGTGCCAGCAGCTCTGACAGGGGCCCGAACACTGAAGCTTTCTTT. It yields the protein CASSSDRGPNTEAFF.